One sample yielded the 24 T cell receptor beta chains listed below, sequenced in a study of cytomegalovirus exposure and HLA in healthy donors. Profiling relied on immunoSEQ multiplex PCR, and the TCRdb table lists in-frame clones only, not all of them. Here the sample spans roughly 330,000 clones, approximately 86% being singletons. Material for sequencing was PBMCs. The receptors stem from a woman aged 25 to 39 in good health and CMV-seropositive.

This clone has a handful of counts. The V call is TRBV19, the J call TRBJ1-2; D uncertain. CDR1 and CDR2 (germline): LNHDA, SQIVND (reference sequence). V was cut by 9 bases and J by 8 bases, with 22 bases left in between. This CDR3 is built from 14 residues. Here the CDR3 reads CASRISGGYVGYTF. CDR3 nucleotide sequence: TGTGCCAGCCGCATCTCCGGCGGCTATGTGGGCTACACCTTC.

This sequence joins TRBV27 and TRBJ1-5; D may be TRBD1 (6 bases). Germline V gene lookup returns CDR1 MNHEY and CDR2 SMNVEV (reference sequence). V lost 2 bases and J lost 6, with 17 bases in between. CDR3 length: 16 residues. CDR3 in DNA: TGTGCCAGCAGTTTACTCGGAAGCGCAGGGGCTCAGCCCCAGCATTTT. Translation: CASSLLGSAGAQPQHF.

The rearrangement joins TRBV27 to TRBJ2-7; 13 nucleotides line up with TRBD2. The V segment lost 5 bases and the J segment 5 bases; nucleotides outside the gene matches: 6. This CDR3 has 15 amino acids. Germline lookup yields CDR1 MNHEY and CDR2 SMNVEV (reference sequence). The CDR3: CASSPLAGGTDEQYF. The CDR3, as DNA: TGTGCCAGCAGTCCACTAGCGGGAGGGACCGACGAGCAGTACTTC.

V is TRBV13 and J is TRBJ1-4; TRBD1 agrees at 9 bases. CDR1 is PRHDT, CDR2 FYEKMQ, per germline (reference sequence). The CDR3 sequence is 14 residues long. J was trimmed by 8 bases and V by 5 bases; bases with no gene match: 6. The CDR3 loop is CASSPRDRDEKLFF. The CDR3 DNA reads as TGTGCCAGCAGCCCCCGGGACAGGGACGAAAAACTGTTTTTT.

This clone has just one count. This sequence joins TRBV6-5 and TRBJ2-1; D is perhaps TRBD1 (6 bases). Between the trimmed V and J ends, which lost 8 bases and 10 bases, there was a span of 21 bases. CDR1 and CDR2 (germline): MNHEY, SVGAGI. The CDR3 loop spans 14 amino acids. CDR3 loop: CASGSPGQPTEQFF. The CDR3 nucleotides are TGTGCCAGCGGGTCTCCGGGACAACCAACCGAGCAGTTCTTC.

The chain recombines TRBV9 with TRBJ2-7; possibly TRBD1 or TRBD2 for D (5 bases each). The V end was cut by 1 base, the J end by 6 bases, with 11 bases between. The germline CDR1 and CDR2 sequences are SGDLS and YYNGEE. The CDR3 runs 13 residues. CDR3 in amino acids: CASSVMSGTEQYF. The CDR3 coding sequence is TGTGCCAGCAGCGTAATGTCAGGGACCGAGCAGTACTTC.

The chain is built from TRBV9 and TRBJ2-1; D is perhaps TRBD2 (5 bases). Per the germline V gene, CDR1 is SGDLS and CDR2 is YYNGEE. The length of the CDR3 is 16 residues. Trimming left V 2 bases short and J 7 bases short, with 19 bases between. For the CDR3, the DNA is TGTGCCAGCAGCGTGGGCACACTTCTCTCGGGAAATGAGCAGTTCTTC. Its protein is CASSVGTLLSGNEQFF.

This chain links TRBV4-1 with TRBJ1-2; D not certain. The length of the CDR3 is 12 residues. The V gene lost 2 bases and the J gene lost 4 bases, with 5 bases spanning the gap. Germline assignment: CDR1 MGHRA and CDR2 YSYEKL. The CDR3 sequence is CASSQSLYGYTF. CDR3 sequence (DNA): TGCGCCAGCAGCCAATCCCTCTATGGCTACACCTTC.

This clone was detected only once. The rearrangement links TRBV11-3 to TRBJ2-1; D possibly corresponds to TRBD2 (5 bases). Trimming pared 1 base from V and 2 bases from J, leaving 12 bases between. CDR1 and CDR2 (germline): SGHNT, YENEEA. The CDR3 consists of 16 residues. The CDR3 DNA is TGTGCCAGCAGCTTAGCCTCTGCGGGCCCCTACAATGAGCAGTTCTTC. Protein sequence: CASSLASAGPYNEQFF.

In DNA form, the CDR3 reads TGTGCCAGCTCACCGAAGACAGCTAACACTGAAGCTTTCTTT. Its protein is CASSPKTANTEAFF. V and J are TRBV18 and TRBJ1-1; TRBD1 is a possible D gene (5 bases). The V and J ends lost 3 bases and 2 bases respectively, with 10 bases between them. CDR3 length: 14 amino acids. Germline loops: CDR1 KGHSH, CDR2 LQKENI.

The V and J genes are TRBV15 and TRBJ1-5, with D hard to call. Germline values: CDR1 LNHNV, CDR2 YYDKDF (reference sequence). The CDR3 has 14 residues. V lost 1 base and J 7 bases, leaving 11 bases between the germline ends. The CDR3 sequence is CATSRGGREQPQHF. The CDR3 nucleotides are TGTGCCACCAGCAGAGGGGGTCGGGAGCAGCCCCAGCATTTT. The full variable domain, rest sourced from reference TRBV15 and TRBJ1-5, is DAMVIQNPRYQVTQFGKPVTLSCSQTLNHNVMYWYQQKSSQAPKLLFHYYDKDFNNEADTPDNFQSRRPNTSFCFLDIRSPGLGDTAMYLCATSRGGREQPQHFGDGTRLSIL.

The J gene is TRBJ2-2, the V gene TRBV7-2; D ambiguous. The CDR3 extends over 14 amino acids. V dropped 0 bases and J dropped 1 base, with 3 bases sitting between them. Germline V lookup: CDR1 SGHTA, CDR2 FQGNSA. The CDR3: CASSLAWNTGELFF. The CDR3 DNA follows: TGTGCCAGCAGCTTAGCGTGGAACACCGGGGAGCTGTTTTTT.

The rearrangement uses TRBV13 and TRBJ2-1; D remains unclear. The germline gives CDR1 PRHDT, CDR2 FYEKMQ (reference sequence). V was cut by 0 bases and J by 7 bases, with 7 bases left in between. The CDR3 is 13 amino acids. CDR3 amino acids: CASSLGRRNEQFF. DNA of the CDR3: TGTGCCAGCAGCTTAGGACGGCGGAATGAGCAGTTCTTC.

The CDR3 DNA reads as TGTGCCAGCAGCTTACGAGGGTTGTCTGGAAACACCATATATTTT. Protein product: CASSLRGLSGNTIYF. V gene TRBV13 combines with J gene TRBJ1-3; D unclear. CDR3 length: 15 amino acids. Trimming shortened V by 2 bases and J by 1 base, and 9 bases separated the two germline ends. The germline V gene has CDR1 PRHDT and CDR2 FYEKMQ (reference sequence).

The gene calls are TRBV9 and TRBJ1-2; tentative D call: TRBD1 (6 bases). This CDR3 is 13 amino acids long. Germline-derived CDR1 and CDR2 are SGDLS and YYNGEE. V lost 3 bases and J lost 3, with 9 bases in between. CDR3 region: CASSDDRYYGYTF. The CDR3 DNA is TGTGCCAGCAGCGATGACAGGTACTATGGCTACACCTTC.

The chain has TRBV5-4 and TRBJ2-7; 10 nucleotides line up with TRBD2. CDR1 and CDR2 from the germline V gene are SGHNT and YYREEE (reference sequence). Unmatched junction bases numbered 7, after V lost 4 bases and J lost 0 bases. The CDR3 contains 16 residues. CDR3 nucleotide sequence: TGTGCCAGCAGCCCAACTAGCGGGACCGCCTCCTACGAGCAGTACTTC. Protein sequence: CASSPTSGTASYEQYF.

This clone came up a few times. V and J are TRBV19 and TRBJ1-3; D remains ambiguous. This CDR3 contains 14 residues. CDR1 is LNHDA and CDR2 is SQIVND in the germline V gene (reference sequence). V was clipped by 6 bases and J by 0 bases, with 9 bases between them. In DNA, the CDR3 is TGTGCCAGTAGCCTGCAACGCTCTGGAAACACCATATATTTT. Translated: CASSLQRSGNTIYF.

The rearrangement joins TRBV27 to TRBJ2-1, with 10 bases lining up with TRBD2. In germline, CDR1 is MNHEY, CDR2 SMNVEV (reference sequence). CDR3 length: 17 amino acids. V shed 4 bases, J shed 6 bases, and the junction held 12 bases outside the gene matches. CDR3 in DNA: TGTGCCAGCAGTTCCCACTCTGGCCTAGCGGGAGCCAATGAGCAGTTCTTC. This translates into CASSSHSGLAGANEQFF.

The rearrangement joins TRBV18 to TRBJ2-7; D possibly uses TRBD1 or TRBD2 (7 bases each). This CDR3 has 15 amino acids. V lost 3 bases to trimming and J lost 3 bases, with 15 bases between them. CDR1 is KGHSH and CDR2 is LQKENI in the germline V gene. CDR3 sequence (DNA): TGTGCCAGCTCACCGGCAGGGGGGGGTGACTACGAGCAGTACTTC. This encodes CASSPAGGGDYEQYF.

This clone was observed a few times. This sequence joins TRBV5-1 and TRBJ1-2; D is ambiguous. This CDR3 has 14 amino acids. Germline loops: CDR1 SGHRS, CDR2 YFSETQ. The V gene lost 0 bases and the J gene lost 7 bases, with 13 bases spanning the gap. CDR3 sequence (DNA): TGCGCCAGCAGCTTGGGGCTAGGAACGTTTGGCTACACCTTC. Translated: CASSLGLGTFGYTF.

V usage is TRBV28 and J usage is TRBJ1-5; TRBD1 matches 7 bases. Germline-derived CDR1 and CDR2 are MDHEN and SYDVKM. The J segment lost 2 bases and the V segment lost 6 bases, leaving 7 bases of the junction unmatched. This CDR3 is built from 15 residues. The DNA for the CDR3 is TGTGCCAGCAGGGGAGGGGGCGCTGGCAATCAGCCCCAGCATTTT. Translating gives CASRGGGAGNQPQHF.

The V and J genes are TRBV14 and TRBJ1-1, with D unresolved. Germline V gene lookup returns CDR1 SGHDN and CDR2 FVKESK. The V gene lost 3 bases and the J gene lost 6 bases, with 17 bases spanning the gap. The CDR3 is 15 amino acids. The DNA for the CDR3 is TGTGCCAGCAGCCAGTCTAGAGGCCCCCAAGCTGAAGCTTTCTTT. Amino acid sequence: CASSQSRGPQAEAFF.

This chain connects TRBV6-5 to TRBJ1-4, with D uncertain. V was clipped by 4 bases and J by 5 bases, with 8 bases between them. CDR3 length: 13 amino acids. Germline CDR1 MNHEY, CDR2 SVGAGI. CDR3 nucleotide sequence: TGTGCCAGCAGTTCCAGCGTGAATGAAAAACTGTTTTTT. Translating gives CASSSSVNEKLFF.

This clone was recorded once. The CDR3 spells CASSLRQGAYEQYF. The CDR3 coding sequence is TGTGCCAGCAGTTTACGACAGGGGGCCTACGAGCAGTACTTC. J is TRBJ2-7 and V is TRBV28; 9 bases align to TRBD1. The CDR3 consists of 14 residues. From germline, CDR1 is MDHEN and CDR2 SYDVKM. V shed 2 bases, J shed 2 bases, and the junction held 1 base outside the gene matches.